What follows is one TCR beta chain and its context. Everyone who took part was roughly 18 to 89 years old, and they came from fewer than 25 US areas. Researchers sorted participants into cohorts using their self-reported clinical history. The sample comes from a study of blood T cell repertoires in COVID-19. Across the whole study: The analysed material was cDNA or gDNA that came from T cells, B-cell-depleted T cells, or PBMCs.

Trimming pared 2 bases from V and 0 bases from J, leaving 5 bases between. This CDR3 spans 15 amino acids. Germline assignment: CDR1 PRHDT and CDR2 FYEKMQ (reference sequence). Per the original methods: Researchers report that nucleated cell counts were estimated from reference gene primer amplification. Repertoires were generated with immunoSEQ multiplex PCR, while TCRdb's copy carries only in-frame clones and drops some. Clonal size and the V and J genes are those of that table, whereas D and trimming came from the DNA. The table shows 280,000 or so clones, with 70% to 90% occurring only once. The chain recombines TRBV13 with TRBJ1-6, with D uncertain. The sequencing input was PBMCs or T cells enriched from blood (not recorded which). The source of this sequence is a man aged 25 to 40 who had recovered from COVID-19. The CDR3 DNA reads as TGTGCCAGCAGCTTAAGTAGCTCCTATAATTCACCCCTCCACTTT. Residues: CASSLSSSYNSPLHF.